This T cell receptor (beta chain) was identified in a study of cytomegalovirus exposure and HLA in healthy donors. In the study overall: An early data release held 75 million to 100 million unique TCRs from HLA-typed donors. Study-level points and caveats: The majority of CMV-associated TCR beta chains were reported as apparently HLA-restricted in a later analysis. The CMV antigen specificity of a few CMV-associated chains was confirmed through in vitro analysis.

Concerning this clone itself: Its antigen is not identified.

The donors, nominally healthy at sampling, likely had unrecorded immune exposures. PCR was performed using 60 Vbeta and 13 Jbeta primers. Method: immunoSEQ multiplex PCR; TCRdb's copy keeps in-frame clones and lacks some. The table has around 150,000 clones, 60% to 80% seen once. CDR1 and CDR2 (germline): MNHNY, SVGAGI (reference sequence). Trimming cost V 2 bases and J 5 bases, with 13 bases left between them. This CDR3 has 14 residues. The clonotype originates from a male donor in good health and CMV-seronegative. The material sequenced was PBMCs. This chain links TRBV6-6 with TRBJ2-7; possible D gene TRBD1, 6 bases. CDR3 loop: CASSYRWTDHEQYF. For the CDR3, the DNA is TGTGCCAGCAGTTACCGATGGACAGACCACGAGCAGTACTTC.